A selection of T cell receptor beta chains follows, all from one sample in a study of CD8+ T cells in alopecia areata. The assay was immunoSEQ multiplex PCR, and TCRdb's table has in-frame clones only and misses some. The profile shows 100,000 to 150,000 clones, about 50% of them singletons. The specimen sequenced was NKG2D-low CD8+ T cells sorted from blood. These receptor sequences come from a human donor with alopecia areata. Both conserved end residues are part of each CDR3. D genes are given only for firm matches. Only part of the rows carry a size: once, few, many, or a class if the clone is expanded.

TRBV29-1	few	TRBD1	TRBJ2-7	CSVRTGEAYEQYF	TGCAGCGTTCGGACAGGGGAGGCCTACGAGCAGTACTTC
TRBV6-6	.	.	TRBJ2-1	CASSLGNEQFF	TGTGCCAGCAGCCTAGGGAATGAGCAGTTCTTC
TRBV7-9	few	.	TRBJ2-1	CASSRGWGTYNEQFF	TGTGCCAGCAGCCGGGGCTGGGGCACTTACAATGAGCAGTTCTTC
TRBV7-9	few	.	TRBJ2-1	CASSPTGTSSYNEQFF	TGTGCCAGCAGCCCTACCGGGACAAGCTCCTACAATGAGCAGTTCTTC
TRBV28	.	.	TRBJ2-5	CASVDGYQETQYF	TGTGCCAGCGTCGATGGGTACCAAGAGACCCAGTACTTC
TRBV9	.	.	TRBJ1-2	CASSNGIGYTF	TGTGCCAGCAGCAACGGGATCGGCTACACCTTC
TRBV29-1	.	TRBD1	TRBJ2-1	CSVARGPEQFF	TGCAGCGTGGCAAGGGGGCCTGAGCAGTTCTTC
TRBV2	.	.	TRBJ2-1	CASLAGRRDNEQFF	TGTGCCAGCCTGGCGGGCCGGAGGGACAATGAGCAGTTCTTC
TRBV29-1	few	TRBD1	TRBJ2-3	CSVGQGAHDTQYF	TGCAGCGTTGGACAGGGGGCGCACGATACGCAGTATTTT
TRBV30	.	.	TRBJ1-2	CAWISETANYGYTF	TGTGCCTGGATATCAGAGACAGCTAACTATGGCTACACCTTC
TRBV29-1	.	TRBD2	TRBJ2-7	CSVETPLAGGDYEQYF	TGCAGCGTTGAAACCCCACTAGCGGGAGGGGATTACGAGCAGTACTTC
TRBV7-9	few	.	TRBJ2-1	CASSRPAYNEQFF	TGTGCCAGCAGTCGGCCAGCTTACAATGAGCAGTTCTTC
TRBV19	.	.	TRBJ2-1	CASSIGPLRFF	TGTGCCAGTAGTATAGGGCCATTGCGGTTCTTC
TRBV2	few	.	TRBJ1-1	CASKGGTEAFF	TGTGCCAGCAAGGGGGGCACTGAAGCTTTCTTT
TRBV23-1	.	.	TRBJ1-1	CASSQRLTVMNTEAFF	TGCGCCAGCAGTCAAAGACTGACAGTGATGAACACTGAAGCTTTCTTT
TRBV29-1	.	TRBD1	TRBJ1-5	CSVAGQETNQPQHF	TGCAGCGTTGCGGGACAGGAGACCAATCAGCCCCAGCATTTT
TRBV11-2	.	.	TRBJ2-1	CASRHYNNEQFF	TGTGCCAGCAGACACTATAACAATGAGCAGTTCTTC
TRBV30	.	.	TRBJ2-1	CAWKPKGVEQFF	TGTGCCTGGAAACCTAAGGGCGTGGAGCAGTTCTTC
TRBV7-9	.	TRBD2	TRBJ2-3	CASRLGLAADTDTQYF	TGTGCCAGCAGATTAGGACTAGCGGCGGACACAGATACGCAGTATTTT
TRBV19	.	.	TRBJ2-7	CASSPRDDSYEQYF	TGTGCCAGTAGTCCCAGGGACGACTCCTACGAGCAGTACTTC
TRBV29-1	.	TRBD2	TRBJ2-1	CSGSGGSYNEQFF	TGCAGCGGAAGCGGGGGATCCTACAATGAGCAGTTCTTC
TRBV29-1	few	.	TRBJ1-1	CSVHTAEAFF	TGCAGCGTTCATACGGCTGAAGCTTTCTTT
TRBV5-1	.	.	TRBJ1-1	CASSSSGSGTEAFF	TGCGCCAGCAGCTCCTCGGGGAGTGGGACTGAAGCTTTCTTT
TRBV5-1	.	.	TRBJ2-7	CASSLDGVDPNEQYF	TGCGCCAGCAGCTTGGATGGGGTGGACCCTAACGAGCAGTACTTC
TRBV4-1	.	TRBD1	TRBJ2-1	CASSPRDRGLDEQFF	TGCGCCAGCAGCCCCCGGGACAGGGGGTTGGATGAGCAGTTCTTC
TRBV28	.	.	TRBJ2-3	CASSLGLDTQYF	TGTGCCAGCAGTTTAGGGTTAGATACGCAGTATTTT
TRBV7-9	few	TRBD1	TRBJ2-7	CASSQFGTGAYEQYF	TGTGCCAGCAGTCAGTTCGGGACAGGGGCCTACGAGCAGTACTTC
TRBV29-1	.	.	TRBJ1-1	CSVEMYTEAFF	TGCAGCGTTGAGATGTACACTGAAGCTTTCTTT
TRBV6-6	.	.	TRBJ2-5	CASSQGLEETQYF	TGTGCCAGCAGTCAGGGTTTGGAAGAGACCCAGTACTTC
TRBV30	.	.	TRBJ2-7	CAWSAFGDEQYF	TGTGCCTGGAGTGCATTTGGGGATGAGCAGTACTTC
TRBV27	.	.	TRBJ2-7	CASSLLGEEDEQYF	TGTGCCAGCAGTTTATTGGGGGAGGAGGACGAGCAGTACTTC
TRBV2	once	.	TRBJ2-4	CASSITIQYF	TGTGCCAGCAGTATTACCATTCAGTACTTC
TRBV6-5	few	.	TRBJ1-1	CASRFEASDTEAFF	TGTGCCAGCAGATTCGAGGCATCGGACACTGAAGCTTTCTTT
TRBV6-6	few	TRBD1	TRBJ2-7	CASSWTGAIGQYF	TGTGCCAGCAGTTGGACAGGGGCAATAGGGCAGTACTTC
TRBV2	.	.	TRBJ2-3	CASSEREHTQYF	TGTGCCAGCAGTGAAAGGGAACATACGCAGTATTTT
TRBV29-1	.	.	TRBJ1-4	CSVGDGNEKLFF	TGCAGCGTTGGGGACGGTAATGAAAAACTGTTTTTT
TRBV30	few	.	TRBJ1-4	CAWSDREVLEKLFF	TGTGCCTGGAGTGACAGGGAGGTGTTGGAAAAACTGTTTTTT
TRBV9	.	TRBD1	TRBJ2-7	CASSPGQSYEQYF	TGTGCCAGCAGCCCGGGACAGAGCTACGAGCAGTACTTC
TRBV5-6	.	.	TRBJ2-7	CASSSGRDYEQYF	.
TRBV29-1	.	.	TRBJ2-2	CSVFTGLTGELFF	TGCAGCGTTTTCACGGGACTTACCGGGGAGCTGTTTTTT
TRBV29-1	.	.	TRBJ2-2	CSVEDRVRETGELFF	TGCAGCGTTGAAGACAGGGTGAGGGAAACCGGGGAGCTGTTTTTT
TRBV29-1	.	.	TRBJ2-5	CSVDKGQETQYF	TGCAGCGTTGACAAGGGACAAGAGACCCAGTACTTC
TRBV29-1	few	TRBD2	TRBJ2-7	CSVRSGGVAYEQYF	TGCAGCGTCCGTAGCGGGGGGGTGGCCTACGAGCAGTACTTC
TRBV5-1	once	.	TRBJ2-6	CASLGANVLTF	TGCGCCAGCCTCGGGGCCAACGTCCTGACTTTC
TRBV29-1	.	TRBD2	TRBJ2-1	CSVYSGRSDEQFF	TGCAGCGTTTACAGCGGGAGGAGCGATGAGCAGTTCTTC
TRBV28	few	.	TRBJ2-4	CASSLGGVNIQYF	TGTGCCAGCAGTTTGGGCGGGGTGAACATTCAGTACTTC